Following are 10 T cell receptor beta chains from one sample sequenced in a study of response to subunit inactivated influenza vaccine. TCRdb passed the RT-PCR reads through MiXCR, listing each CDR3 protein once. The sample holds hundreds of thousands of distinct CDR3 sequences, 12% to 15% seen once. The sequenced sample was PBMCs from blood, obtained approximately 15 days before vaccination. The receptors were gathered from a man between 50 and 59 years old who received an inactivated influenza vaccine.

This clonotype has a single count. The chain links TRBV6-2 or TRBV6-3 to TRBJ2-1, with D possibly being TRBD2 (6 bases). V dropped 2 bases and J dropped 0 bases, with 17 bases sitting between them. This CDR3 region has 18 residues. CDR1 MNHEY and CDR2 SVGEGT come from the germline V gene. The DNA for the CDR3 is TGTGCCAGCAGTTACACAACCGCTAGCGAATACTCCTACAATGAGCAGTTCTTC. Protein product: CASSYTTASEYSYNEQFF.

The sample holds a few counts of this clonotype. The chain joins TRBV3-1 to TRBJ2-5, with 8 bases fitting TRBD2. Germline trimming cut 4 bases from V and 3 bases from J; bases unmatched to any gene: 10. Germline CDR1 LGHDT, CDR2 YNNKEL (reference sequence). The CDR3 runs to 16 residues. This CDR3 is CASSLYSGTLKETQYF. The DNA of the CDR3 is TGTGCCAGCAGCCTATATAGCGGGACCCTAAAAGAGACCCAGTACTTC.

V is TRBV29-1 and J is TRBJ2-7; 7 nucleotides match TRBD1. Per germline, CDR1 SQVTM and CDR2 ANQGSEA. The CDR3 consists of 13 residues. V gave up 6 bases and J gave up 0 bases; unmatched junction bases: 5. This CDR3 reads CSVPGTDSYEQYF. The CDR3 DNA follows: TGCAGCGTGCCCGGGACAGACTCCTACGAGCAGTACTTC.

This clonotype turned up a few times. The chain has TRBV19 and TRBJ1-3; no definite D call. V was clipped by 3 bases and J by 1 base, with 4 bases between them. The CDR3 is made up of 13 amino acids. Per germline, CDR1 LNHDA and CDR2 SQIVND (reference sequence). As DNA, the CDR3 is TGTGCCAGTAGTATTCGGTCTGGAAACACCATATATTTT. This sequence encodes CASSIRSGNTIYF.

The chain employs TRBV7-2 and TRBJ1-6; 8 bases agree with TRBD1. Per germline, CDR1 SGHTA and CDR2 FQGNSA. The CDR3 contains 15 residues. The J segment lost 11 bases and the V segment lost 4 bases, leaving 10 bases of the junction unmatched. This CDR3 is CASSSGTGGLAPLHF. The DNA for the CDR3 is TGTGCCAGCAGCTCCGGGACAGGTGGTTTGGCACCCCTCCACTTT.

This CDR3 is CSVATRVSREQYF. CDR3 coding DNA: TGCAGCGTTGCGACTAGGGTGTCACGGGAGCAGTACTTC. The genes are TRBV29-1 and TRBJ2-7, with a tentative D call TRBD2 (6 bases). V was clipped by 4 bases and J by 7 bases, with 17 bases between them. Germline V gene sequence: CDR1 SQVTM, CDR2 ANQGSEA. CDR3 size: 13 residues.

This clonotype was seen more than once but under ten times. The V and J genes are TRBV12-3 or TRBV12-4 and TRBJ2-3; TRBD2 is a possible D gene (5 bases). The CDR3 runs 14 residues. Trimming removed 5 bases at V and 6 bases at J, with 15 bases between. The CDR3 region is CASSPGRKRDTQYF. Written as DNA, the CDR3 is TGTGCCAGCAGTCCGGGTCGGAAGCGGGATACGCAGTATTTT.

This chain links TRBV3-1 with TRBJ2-5; D gene ambiguous. The ends were cut back, 10 bases at V and 4 bases at J, with 19 bases in the middle. The CDR3 sequence is 14 residues long. Germline assignment: CDR1 LGHDT and CDR2 YNNKEL (reference sequence). For the CDR3, the DNA is TGTGCCACTTCCCTGTTAGACAACGGAGAGACCCAGTACTTC. The encoded protein is CATSLLDNGETQYF.

V usage is TRBV12-3 or TRBV12-4 and J usage is TRBJ2-7, with 9 nucleotides matching TRBD2. The CDR3 is made up of 13 amino acids. The V segment lost 8 bases and the J segment 3 bases; nucleotides outside the gene matches: 5. The CDR3 spells CASRASGVYEQYF. CDR3 DNA sequence: TGTGCCAGCCGCGCTAGCGGGGTCTACGAGCAGTACTTC.

This clonotype was counted between two and nine times. The V gene is TRBV20-1, the J gene TRBJ1-2; D remains unclear. V shed 4 bases and J shed 8 bases, with 17 bases lying between them. Per the germline V gene, CDR1 is DFQATT and CDR2 is SNEGSKA (reference sequence). CDR3 length: 13 residues. CDR3 residues: CSAIASPGGGYTF. Written as DNA, the CDR3 is TGCAGTGCTATAGCCTCCCCGGGCGGCGGCTACACCTTC.